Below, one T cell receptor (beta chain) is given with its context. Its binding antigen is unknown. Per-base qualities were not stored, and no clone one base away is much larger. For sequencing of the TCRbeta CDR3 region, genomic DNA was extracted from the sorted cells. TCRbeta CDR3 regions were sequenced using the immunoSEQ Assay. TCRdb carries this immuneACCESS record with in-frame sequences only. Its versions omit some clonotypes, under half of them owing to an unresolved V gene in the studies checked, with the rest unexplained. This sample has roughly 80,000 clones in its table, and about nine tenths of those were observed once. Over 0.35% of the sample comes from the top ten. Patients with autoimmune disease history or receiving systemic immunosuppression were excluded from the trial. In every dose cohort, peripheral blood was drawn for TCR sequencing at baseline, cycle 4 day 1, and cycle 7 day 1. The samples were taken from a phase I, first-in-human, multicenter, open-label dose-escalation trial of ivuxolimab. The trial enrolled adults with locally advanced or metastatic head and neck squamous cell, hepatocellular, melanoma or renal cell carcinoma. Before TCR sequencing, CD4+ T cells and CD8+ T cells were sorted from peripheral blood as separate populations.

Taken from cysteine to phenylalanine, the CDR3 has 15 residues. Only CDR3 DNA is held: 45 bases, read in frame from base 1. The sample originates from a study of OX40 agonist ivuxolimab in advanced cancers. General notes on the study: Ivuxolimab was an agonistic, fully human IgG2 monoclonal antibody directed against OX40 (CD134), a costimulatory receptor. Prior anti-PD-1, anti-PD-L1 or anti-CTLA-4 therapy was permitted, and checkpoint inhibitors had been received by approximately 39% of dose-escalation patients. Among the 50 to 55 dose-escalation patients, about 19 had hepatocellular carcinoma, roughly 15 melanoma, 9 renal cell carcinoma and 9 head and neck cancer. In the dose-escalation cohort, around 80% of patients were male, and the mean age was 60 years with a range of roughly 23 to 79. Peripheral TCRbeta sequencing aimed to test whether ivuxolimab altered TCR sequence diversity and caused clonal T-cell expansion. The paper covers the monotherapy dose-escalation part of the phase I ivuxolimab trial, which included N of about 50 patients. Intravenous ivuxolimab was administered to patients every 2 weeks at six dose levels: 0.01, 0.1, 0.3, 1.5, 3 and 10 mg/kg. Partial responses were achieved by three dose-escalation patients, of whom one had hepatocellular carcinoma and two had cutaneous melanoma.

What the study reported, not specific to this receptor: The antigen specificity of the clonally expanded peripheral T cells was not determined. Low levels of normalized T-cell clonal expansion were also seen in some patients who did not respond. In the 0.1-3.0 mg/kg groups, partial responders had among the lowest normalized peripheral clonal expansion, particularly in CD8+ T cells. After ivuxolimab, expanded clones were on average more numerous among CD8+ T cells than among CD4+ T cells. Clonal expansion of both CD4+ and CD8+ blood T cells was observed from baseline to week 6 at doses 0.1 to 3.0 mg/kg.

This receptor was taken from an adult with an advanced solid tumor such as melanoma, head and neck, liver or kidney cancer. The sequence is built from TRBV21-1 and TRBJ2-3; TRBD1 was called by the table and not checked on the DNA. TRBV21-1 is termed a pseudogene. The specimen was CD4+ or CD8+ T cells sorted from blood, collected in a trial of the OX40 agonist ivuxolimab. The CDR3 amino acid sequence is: CASSKHRVSTDTQYF. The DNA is TGTGCCAGCAGCAAACACAGGGTAAGCACAGATACGCAGTATTTT.